A single sample is the source of the 21 T cell receptor beta chains below, sequenced in a study of shared clonotypes between healthy human individuals. The protocol was immunoSEQ multiplex PCR, while the TCRdb copy is restricted to in-frame clones and leaves out a portion. In the table there are some 2,500,000 clones, 80% to 95% of which are singletons. Sequenced sample: naive CD4+ T cells from PBMCs. Noted subset: CD45RA+ positively selected. The receptors here all came from a man aged 18-30 years in good health. Some clones in this sample may be carry-over from other donors' samples.

The CDR3 DNA follows: TGTGCCAGCAGCGATCCTAACAGGGGGCATCCCTACGAGCAGTACTTC. Translated, it gives CASSDPNRGHPYEQYF. The chain carries TRBV14 and TRBJ2-7; 9 positions agree with TRBD1. Germline V gives CDR1 SGHDN, CDR2 FVKESK. This CDR3 has 16 residues. V gave up 5 bases and J gave up 2 bases; unmatched junction bases: 10.

This clone turned up a few times. The rearrangement joins TRBV19 to TRBJ1-1; no clear D. V was cut by 7 bases and J by 1 base, with 16 bases left in between. CDR3 size: 15 residues. Looked up from germline, CDR1 is LNHDA and CDR2 is SQIVND (reference sequence). The CDR3 nucleotides are TGTGCCAGTACAGAGACCGCTACACGGAACACTGAAGCTTTCTTT. This translates into CASTETATRNTEAFF.

The V gene is TRBV10-3, the J gene TRBJ2-1; TRBD2 is a possible D gene (6 bases). The V gene's germline CDR1 is ENHRY and CDR2 SYGVKD. With 6 bases removed from V and 3 bases from J, the gap between germline ends came to 12 bases. The CDR3 has 14 amino acids. CDR3 in DNA: TGTGCCATCAGCGTAGCGGCGGGCTACAATGAGCAGTTCTTC. This codes for CAISVAAGYNEQFF.

The J gene is TRBJ2-2, the V gene TRBV5-1, with 10 bases fitting TRBD2. The length of the CDR3 is 15 residues. Germline lookup yields CDR1 SGHRS and CDR2 YFSETQ. With V trimmed by 5 bases and J by 7 bases, 8 bases remained unmatched. The chain's CDR3 is CASRYTSGTNGELFF. The CDR3 DNA reads TGCGCCAGCAGATACACTAGCGGGACGAACGGGGAGCTGTTTTTT.

In this sample, this clone turned up once. This rearrangement joins TRBV13 to TRBJ2-7, with D possibly TRBD2 on 6 matching bases. Per the germline V gene, CDR1 is PRHDT and CDR2 is FYEKMQ (reference sequence). The CDR3 covers 16 residues. V was shortened by 0 bases and J by 2 bases, with 14 bases between the two germline ends. The CDR3 coding sequence is TGTGCCAGCAGCTTAGGCGGGACTCTCGAGCCCTACGAGCAGTACTTC. This gives the protein CASSLGGTLEPYEQYF. The variable domain in full, completed from reference TRBV13 and TRBJ2-7, reads AAGVIQSPRHLIKEKRETATLKCYPIPRHDTVYWYQQGPGQDPQFLISFYEKMQSDKGSIPDRFSAQQFSDYHSELNMSSLELGDSALYFCASSLGGTLEPYEQYFGPGTRLTVT.

V is TRBV18 and J is TRBJ1-3; D is perhaps TRBD1 (6 bases). CDR1 is KGHSH, CDR2 LQKENI, per germline. CDR3 length: 17 amino acids. The V end was cut by 6 bases, the J end by 0 bases, with 18 bases between. The CDR3 region is CASSPIAGVNSGNTIYF. The CDR3 coding sequence is TGTGCCAGCTCGCCCATCGCAGGGGTCAACTCTGGAAACACCATATATTTT.

V and J are TRBV10-3 and TRBJ1-1; possibly TRBD1 for D (6 bases). The CDR3 extends over 11 amino acids. The germline V and J ends were trimmed by 11 bases and 10 bases, with 17 bases remaining between them. Looked up from germline, CDR1 is ENHRY and CDR2 is SYGVKD. The CDR3 spells CAAGVGAGAFF. In nucleotides, the CDR3 is TGTGCCGCCGGAGTGGGGGCAGGAGCTTTCTTT.

There are a few counts of this clone. Here the CDR3 reads CASSQAGRTPGVLFF. The CDR3 DNA is TGTGCCAGCAGCCAAGCGGGTCGCACTCCGGGCGTGCTGTTTTTT. The V call is TRBV14, the J call TRBJ1-4; no definite D call. The germline CDR1 and CDR2 sequences are SGHDN and FVKESK. Trimming pared 1 base from V and 14 bases from J, leaving 20 bases between. The CDR3 has 15 residues. The variable domain in full, completed from reference TRBV14 and TRBJ1-4, reads EAGVTQFPSHSVIEKGQTVTLRCDPISGHDNLYWYRRVMGKEIKFLLHFVKESKQDESGMPNNRFLAERTGGTYSTLKVQPAELEDSGVYFCASSQAGRTPGVLFFGSGTQLSVL.

The V call is TRBV25-1, the J call TRBJ1-2; no firm D call. V lost 1 base and J lost 4, with 13 bases in between. Germline V gives CDR1 MGHDK, CDR2 SYGVNS. This CDR3 region has 15 residues. CDR3: CASSESKKGFYGYTF. The CDR3 nucleotides are TGTGCCAGCAGTGAATCCAAGAAGGGCTTCTATGGCTACACCTTC.

This clone occurred once. This sequence joins TRBV2 and TRBJ2-1; D is undetermined. CDR1 SNHLY and CDR2 FYNNEI come from the germline V gene. V gave up 4 bases and J gave up 0 bases, with 7 bases separating them. The length of the CDR3 is 14 residues. CDR3 loop: CASSGWSSYNEQFF. CDR3 coding DNA: TGTGCCAGCAGTGGATGGAGCTCCTACAATGAGCAGTTCTTC.

The chain employs TRBV9 and TRBJ2-1; D possibly corresponds to TRBD2 (6 bases). The CDR3 covers 15 residues. V lost 3 bases to trimming and J lost 4 bases, with 14 bases between them. The germline V gene encodes CDR1 SGDLS and CDR2 YYNGEE. CDR3 DNA sequence: TGTGCCAGCAGCGAGGGACCGGGACTTTACAATGAGCAGTTCTTC. It specifies CASSEGPGLYNEQFF.

About this clone: This CDR3 is also generated by other DNA sequences in the sample. The J gene is TRBJ1-5, the V gene TRBV2; 9 nucleotides agree with TRBD1. J gave up 7 bases and V 4 bases, and 5 bases lay outside the gene matches. CDR1 and CDR2 from the germline V gene are SNHLY and FYNNEI. This CDR3 spans 14 amino acids. The CDR3 region is CASSGTGGLQPQHF. The CDR3 region has the DNA TGTGCCAGCAGTGGAACAGGGGGCTTGCAGCCCCAGCATTTT.

The V call is TRBV5-1, the J call TRBJ2-5; D remains ambiguous. The J call may be faulty, since TRBJ2-7 better matches the DNA end. This CDR3 has 15 amino acids. Germline V gene lookup returns CDR1 SGHRS and CDR2 YFSETQ. CDR3: CASSSGPTSSYEQYF. For the CDR3, the DNA is TGCGCCAGCAGCTCCGGGCCTACAAGCTCCTACGAGCAGTACTTC.

J is TRBJ2-5 and V is TRBV4-1, with 9 bases lining up with TRBD2. V shed 6 bases, J shed 3 bases, and the junction held 5 bases outside the gene matches. Looked up from germline, CDR1 is MGHRA and CDR2 is YSYEKL. CDR3 size: 14 residues. The CDR3 DNA sequence: TGCGCCAGCAGTCCCAGACTAGCGGAAGAGACCCAGTACTTC. It yields the protein CASSPRLAEETQYF.

The chain uses TRBV5-1 and TRBJ2-1; 15 bases align to TRBD2. J gave up 9 bases and V 4 bases, and 8 bases lay outside the gene matches. CDR1 SGHRS and CDR2 YFSETQ come from the germline V gene. The CDR3 sequence is 16 residues long. The CDR3 region is CASSPRTSGRGGEQFF. CDR3 DNA: TGCGCCAGCAGCCCCCGGACTAGCGGGAGGGGAGGTGAGCAGTTCTTC.

This chain uses TRBV30 with TRBJ2-7; the D is unclear. The CDR3 length is 11 residues. V lost 2 bases and J 7 bases, leaving 9 bases between the germline ends. Germline lookup yields CDR1 GTSNPN and CDR2 SVGIG (reference sequence). The CDR3 region is CAWSSRREQYF. The CDR3 DNA reads as TGTGCCTGGAGTTCCCGGCGGGAGCAGTACTTC. The full variable domain, rest sourced from reference TRBV30 and TRBJ2-7, is SQTIHQWPATLVQPVGSPLSLECTVEGTSNPNLYWYRQAAGRGLQLLFYSVGIGQISSEVPQNLSASRPQDRQFILSSKKLLLSDSGFYLCAWSSRREQYFGPGTRLTVT.

The CDR3 loop reads CASSNPPGSAGETQYF. The CDR3 region has the DNA TGTGCCAGCAGCAACCCCCCGGGAAGCGCGGGAGAGACCCAGTACTTC. The chain combines TRBV7-2 with TRBJ2-5; tentatively, D is TRBD2 (5 bases). CDR3 length: 16 residues. CDR1 and CDR2 (germline): SGHTA, FQGNSA. V was trimmed by 5 bases and J by 4 bases, leaving 20 bases between them.

The rearrangement links TRBV28 to TRBJ2-3, with D possibly TRBD2 on 5 matching bases. This CDR3 comprises 15 residues. Between the trimmed V and J ends, which lost 8 bases and 0 bases, there was a span of 15 bases. Germline CDR1 MDHEN, CDR2 SYDVKM. CDR3 bases: TGTGCCAGCCTGCCCTCCGGCGGGAGCACAGATACGCAGTATTTT. Its translation is CASLPSGGSTDTQYF.

The chain is built from TRBV6-1 and TRBJ2-5; 8 bases are a match to TRBD2. CDR3 length: 16 residues. With V trimmed by 2 bases and J by 5 bases, 10 bases remained unmatched. CDR1 is MNHNS, CDR2 SASEGT, per germline. For the CDR3, the DNA is TGTGCCAGCAGTGAAAACCTAGCGGGTAGTTGGGAGACCCAGTACTTC. Protein sequence: CASSENLAGSWETQYF.

The chain combines TRBV5-1 with TRBJ1-2, with a weak D call TRBD1 (6 bases). Germline V gene lookup returns CDR1 SGHRS and CDR2 YFSETQ. This CDR3 region has 14 residues. The germline V and J ends were trimmed by 7 bases and 3 bases, with 16 bases remaining between them. This chain's CDR3 is CASRGGPWDYGYTF. The CDR3 DNA reads as TGCGCCAGCCGAGGGGGACCTTGGGACTATGGCTACACCTTC.

About this clone itself: The sample holds other DNA sequences that translate to the same CDR3. The chain is built from TRBV20-1 and TRBJ1-2; D is possibly TRBD1 (5 bases). CDR3 size: 11 residues. The germline V gene encodes CDR1 DFQATT and CDR2 SNEGSKA (reference sequence). The V end lost 6 bases, the J end lost 5 bases, and 10 bases lay between the germline ends. This chain's CDR3 is CSAGGGYGYTF. DNA for the CDR3: TGCAGTGCCGGGGGAGGATATGGCTACACCTTC.